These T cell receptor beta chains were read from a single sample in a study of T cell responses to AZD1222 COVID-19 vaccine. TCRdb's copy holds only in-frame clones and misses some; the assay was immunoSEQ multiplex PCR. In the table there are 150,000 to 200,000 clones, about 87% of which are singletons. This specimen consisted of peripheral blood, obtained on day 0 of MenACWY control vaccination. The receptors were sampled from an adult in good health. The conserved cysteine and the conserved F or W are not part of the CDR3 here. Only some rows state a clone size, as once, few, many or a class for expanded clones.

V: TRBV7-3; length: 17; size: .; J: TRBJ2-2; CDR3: ASSLQPGLAGENTGELF
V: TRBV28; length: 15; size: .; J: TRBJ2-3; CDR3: ASSVSASGGLADTQY
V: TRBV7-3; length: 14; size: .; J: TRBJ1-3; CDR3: ASSLQGPFSGNTIY
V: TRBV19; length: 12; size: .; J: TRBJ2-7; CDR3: ASSWREGRYEQY
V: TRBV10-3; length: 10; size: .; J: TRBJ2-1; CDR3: ATRDFYNEQF
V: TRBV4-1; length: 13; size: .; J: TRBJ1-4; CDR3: ASSHTPGKNEKLF
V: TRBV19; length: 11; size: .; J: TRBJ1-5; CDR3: ASSSSLNQPQH
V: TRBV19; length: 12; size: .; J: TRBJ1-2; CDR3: ASSRTGGPYGYT
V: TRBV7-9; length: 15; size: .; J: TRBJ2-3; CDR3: ASSSRLGTGNEDTQY
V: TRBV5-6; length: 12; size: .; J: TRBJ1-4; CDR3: ASSWDGQNEKLF
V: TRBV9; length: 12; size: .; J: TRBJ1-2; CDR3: ASSVGDRARGYT
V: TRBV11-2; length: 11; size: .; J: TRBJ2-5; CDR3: ASSFTGSETQY
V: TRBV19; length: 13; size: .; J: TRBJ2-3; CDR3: ASSIAAGETDTQY
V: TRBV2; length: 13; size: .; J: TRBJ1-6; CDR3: ASREDGPYNSPLH
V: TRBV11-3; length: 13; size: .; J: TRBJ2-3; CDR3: ASSEAGGPTDTQY
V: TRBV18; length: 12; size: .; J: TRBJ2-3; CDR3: ASSPGGEPDTQY
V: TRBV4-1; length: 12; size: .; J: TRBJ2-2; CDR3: ASSQTPAGGELF
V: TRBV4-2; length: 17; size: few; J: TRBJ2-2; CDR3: ASSPLLGFLGPNTGELF
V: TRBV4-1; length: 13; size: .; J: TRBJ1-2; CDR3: ASSQGSDGFYGYT
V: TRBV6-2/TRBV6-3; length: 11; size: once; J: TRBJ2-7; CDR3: ASSYGGNYEQY